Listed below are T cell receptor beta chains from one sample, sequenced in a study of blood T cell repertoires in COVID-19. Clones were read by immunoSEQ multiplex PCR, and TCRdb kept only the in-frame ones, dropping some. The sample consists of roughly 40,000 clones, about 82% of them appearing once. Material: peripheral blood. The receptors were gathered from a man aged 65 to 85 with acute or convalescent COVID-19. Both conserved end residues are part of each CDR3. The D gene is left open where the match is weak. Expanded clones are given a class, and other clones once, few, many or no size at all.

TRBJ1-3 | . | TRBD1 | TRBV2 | TGTGCCAGCAGTGATCCGGGACAGGGGCCTGGAAACACCATATATTTT | CASSDPGQGPGNTIYF
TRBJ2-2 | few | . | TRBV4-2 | TGTGCCAGCAGCCACTTGAGGGGGAGCTCAGCCGGGGAGCTGTTTTTT | CASSHLRGSSAGELFF
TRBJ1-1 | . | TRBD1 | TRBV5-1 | TGCGCCAGCAGCTTCGGGACAGCATCCTTTATGAACACTGAAGCTTTCTTT | CASSFGTASFMNTEAFF
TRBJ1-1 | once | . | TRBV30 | TGTGCCTGGATTCTGGCAGGGGAGAGGTACACTGAAGCTTTCTTT | CAWILAGERYTEAFF
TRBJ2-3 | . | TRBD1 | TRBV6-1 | TGTGCCAGCAGTGAAGGGGGACAGGGCAATACGCAGTATTTT | CASSEGGQGNTQYF
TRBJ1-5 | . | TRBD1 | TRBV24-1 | TGTGCCACTCGGGACAGGGCGGATCAGCCCCAGCATTTT | CATRDRADQPQHF
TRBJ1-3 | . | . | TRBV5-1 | TGCGCCAGCAGCTTGGATCACGGGAACTCTGGAAACACCATATATTTT | CASSLDHGNSGNTIYF
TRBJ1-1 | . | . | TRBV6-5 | TGTGCCAGCAGTTACTCGATAAGGGAGGCTGAAGCTTTCTTT | CASSYSIREAEAFF
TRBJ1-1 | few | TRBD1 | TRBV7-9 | TGTGCCAGCAGCCCCCAGGGGGACACTGAAGCTTTCTTT | CASSPQGDTEAFF
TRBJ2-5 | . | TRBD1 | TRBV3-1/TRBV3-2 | TGTGCCAGCAGCCAATGGACAGGTCTTAAGACCCAGTACTTC | CASSQWTGLKTQYF
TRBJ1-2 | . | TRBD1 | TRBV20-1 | TGCAGTGCACAGGGGGCATATGGCTACACCTTC | CSAQGAYGYTF
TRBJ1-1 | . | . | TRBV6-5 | TGTGCCAGCAGGGGGACAATGAACACTGAAGCTTTCTTT | CASRGTMNTEAFF
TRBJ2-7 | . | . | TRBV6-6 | TGTGCCAGCAGTACGGGCAGGGGGGACGAGCAGTACTTC | CASSTGRGDEQYF
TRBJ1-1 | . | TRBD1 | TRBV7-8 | TGTGCCAGCAGCCGGGACAGGGACGTGGAAGCTTTCTTT | CASSRDRDVEAFF
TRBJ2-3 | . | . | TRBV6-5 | TGTGCCAGCGGACTGCAGGATACGCAGTATTTT | CASGLQDTQYF
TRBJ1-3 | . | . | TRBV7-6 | TGTGCCAGCATCCAGGGGCCTGGAAACACCATATATTTT | CASIQGPGNTIYF
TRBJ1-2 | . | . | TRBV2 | TGTGCCAGCAGTGTCGTGGAGAGTAACTATGGCTACACCTTC | CASSVVESNYGYTF
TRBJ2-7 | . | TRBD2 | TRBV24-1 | TGTGCCACCAGTGACGGGACTAGCCACGAGCAGTACTTC | CATSDGTSHEQYF
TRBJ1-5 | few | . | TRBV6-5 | TGTGCCAGCAGTAGGGGCCTTAGCAATCAGCCCCAGCATTTT | CASSRGLSNQPQHF
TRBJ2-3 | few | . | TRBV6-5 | TGTGCCAGCACCGAGACTAGAGCAGATACGCAGTATTTT | CASTETRADTQYF
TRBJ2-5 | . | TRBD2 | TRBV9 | TGTGCCAGCAGCCCCAGGACTAGTTTGGAGACCCAGTACTTC | CASSPRTSLETQYF
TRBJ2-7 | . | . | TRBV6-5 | TGTGCCAGCAGTCCTAGCGAACCCTACGAGCAGTACTTC | CASSPSEPYEQYF
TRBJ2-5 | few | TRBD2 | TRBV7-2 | TGTGCCAGCAGCAAGACTAGCGGCCAAGAGACCCAGTACTTC | CASSKTSGQETQYF
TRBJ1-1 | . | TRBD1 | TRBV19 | TGTGCCAGTAGTGCGGGACAGGGAAGAACTGAAGCTTTCTTT | CASSAGQGRTEAFF
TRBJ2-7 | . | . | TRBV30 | TGTGCCTGGAGTCATAGCTCCTACGAGCAGTACTTC | CAWSHSSYEQYF
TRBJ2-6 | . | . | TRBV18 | TGTGCCAGCTCAGGCGGGGTGCCGGGAGGGGCCAACGTCCTGACTTTC | CASSGGVPGGANVLTF
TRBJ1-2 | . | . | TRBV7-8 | TGTGCCAGCAGCTTAGCGGCAGGGCCCACTAACTATGGCTACACCTTC | CASSLAAGPTNYGYTF
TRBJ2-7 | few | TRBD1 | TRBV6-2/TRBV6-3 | TGTGCCAGCAGCCTTACAGGGGGCGCGTACGAGCAGTACTTC | CASSLTGGAYEQYF
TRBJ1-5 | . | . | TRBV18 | TGTGCCAGCTCATCCGGGGTTAGCAATCAGCCCCAGCATTTT | CASSSGVSNQPQHF
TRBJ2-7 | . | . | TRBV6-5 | TGTGCCAGCAGCCGCCGACCTAGCGAGCAGTACTTC | CASSRRPSEQYF
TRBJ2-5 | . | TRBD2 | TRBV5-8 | TGTGCCAGCACCGAGCGGGGGCCTCTACAAGAGACCCAGTACTTC | CASTERGPLQETQYF
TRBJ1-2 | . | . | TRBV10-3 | TGTGCCATCAGTGAGCCCTCGGGCTACACCTTC | CAISEPSGYTF
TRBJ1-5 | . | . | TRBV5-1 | TGCGCCAGCAGCCCTTCGCCTAATAGCAATCAGCCCCAGCATTTT | CASSPSPNSNQPQHF
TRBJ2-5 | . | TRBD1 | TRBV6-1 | TGTGCCAGCAGTGGAACGGGACAGATTTTCCAAGAGACCCAGTACTTC | CASSGTGQIFQETQYF
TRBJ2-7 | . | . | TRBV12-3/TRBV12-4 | TGTGCCAGCAGTTTATGGGACACGAACGAGCAGTACTTC | CASSLWDTNEQYF
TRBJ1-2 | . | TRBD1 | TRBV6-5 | TGTGCCAGCAGGGGGACAGGGGACTATGGCTACACCTTC | CASRGTGDYGYTF
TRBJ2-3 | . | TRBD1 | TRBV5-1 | TGCGCCAGCAGCTTGGGAGGCGGGACAGGGGCAGATACGCAGTATTTT | CASSLGGGTGADTQYF
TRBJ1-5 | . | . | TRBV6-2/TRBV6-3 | TGTGCCAGCAGTTACCCAGGGACTTCCTTAGGCCAGCCCCAGCATTTT | CASSYPGTSLGQPQHF
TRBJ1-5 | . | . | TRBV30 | TGTGCCTGGGGCAACAGGGAGGGCGGGCCCCAGCATTTT | CAWGNREGGPQHF
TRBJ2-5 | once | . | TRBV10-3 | TGTGCCATCAGTGATCTTCCCCCGGACTATAGAGAGACCCAGTACTTC | CAISDLPPDYRETQYF
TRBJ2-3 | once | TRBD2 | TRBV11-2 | TGTGCCAGCAGCCCCGCGGGGGGGCCCACAGATACGCAGTATTTT | CASSPAGGPTDTQYF
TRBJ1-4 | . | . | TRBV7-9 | TGTGCCAGCAGTGTGGGCTTGGCTAATGAAAAACTGTTTTTT | CASSVGLANEKLFF
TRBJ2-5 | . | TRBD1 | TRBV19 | TGTGCCAGTAGTTTCTCGGGACAGGGAGAGACCCAGTACTTC | CASSFSGQGETQYF
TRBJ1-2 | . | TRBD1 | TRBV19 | TGTGCCAGTAGCGCCCAGACAGGGGGCTATGGCTACACCTTC | CASSAQTGGYGYTF
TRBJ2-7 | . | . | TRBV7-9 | TGTGCCAGCAGCTTAGGACGGGACTACGAGCAGTACTTC | CASSLGRDYEQYF
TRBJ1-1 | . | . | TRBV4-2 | TGTGCCAGCAGCCAAGAACGGAGGGTGGCTTTCTTT | CASSQERRVAFF
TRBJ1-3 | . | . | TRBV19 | TGTGCCAGTAACCAGTCCCCCTCTGGAAACACCATATATTTT | CASNQSPSGNTIYF
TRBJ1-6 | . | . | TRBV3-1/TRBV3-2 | TGTGCCAGCAGCCAGCGGTACATCGGGAATTCACCCCTCCACTTT | CASSQRYIGNSPLHF
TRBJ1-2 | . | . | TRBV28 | TGTGCCAGTTTAGGACAGTTCCTCTATGGCTACACCTTC | CASLGQFLYGYTF
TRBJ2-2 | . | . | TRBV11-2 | TGTGCCAGCAGCTTAAACGGCGGGGAGCTGTTTTTT | CASSLNGGELFF